Sequencing of this T cell receptor (beta chain) was carried out in a study of T-cell reconstitution after alpha-beta-depleted transplantation in children. Study outcomes and limitations: For some patients, TCRbeta diversity was high at day 60 because of recipient T cells and thymic progenitors that survived. Reportedly, only several hundred clones from non-depleted graft cells drove alpha-beta T-cell counts at about two months. It was newly produced T cells that mostly accounted for T-cell counts and diversity one year after transplant.

Worth noting for this clonotype: The antigen remains unidentified.

A library of TCRbeta sequences, prepared with unique molecular identifiers, was generated. MiXCR, applied by TCRdb to the PCR reads, yields one record per CDR3 protein. Of 90,000 to 130,000 distinct CDR3 sequences listed, 10% to 13% are singletons. Germline V CDR1 and CDR2: SGHVS, FNYEAQ. Trimming cost V 2 bases and J 5 bases; bases outside gene matches: 6. The CDR3 totals 16 residues. The sample here was PBMCs, taken before TCRalphabeta/CD19-depleted stem cell transplant. The receptor was derived from a boy younger than 10 with acute lymphoblastic leukemia, due to receive a stem cell transplant. The genes are TRBV7-6 and TRBJ2-5, with TRBD2 matching over 12 bases. CDR3 bases: TGTGCCAGCAGCTTACTAGCGGGAGGGGGACGGGAGACCCAGTACTTC. It translates to CASSLLAGGGRETQYF.